The 15 T cell receptor beta chains below come from one sample, sequenced in a study of naive and memory T cell subsets. The beta constant-region primer was an equimolar mix of two oligonucleotides covering TRBC1 and TRBC2. TCRdb re-analysed the UMI-ligation and nested PCR reads in MiXCR, keeping a single row per CDR3 protein. Of around 160,000 distinct CDR3 sequences listed, 15% to 20% are singletons. Source material: naive CD4+ T cells from blood. The source is a human donor in good health.

This clonotype has just a few counts. The rearrangement uses TRBV27 and TRBJ2-5, with 7 bases lining up with TRBD2. CDR1 and CDR2 from the germline V gene are MNHEY and SMNVEV (reference sequence). The CDR3 spans 18 residues. Germline trimming cut 5 bases from V and 9 bases from J; bases unmatched to any gene: 24. CDR3 sequence (DNA): TGTGCCAGCAGTCCATGGACTAGAACGGGGAGTGCGATTGTGGCCCAGTACTTC. Protein sequence: CASSPWTRTGSAIVAQYF.

This clonotype came up a few times. The V call is TRBV5-6, the J call TRBJ2-4, with D possibly being TRBD1 (6 bases). V shed 4 bases and J shed 6 bases, with 26 bases lying between them. Germline-derived CDR1 and CDR2 are SGHDT and YYEEEE. The CDR3 consists of 18 residues. The CDR3 reads CASSKTAQGRLWGNIQYF. The CDR3 DNA follows: TGTGCCAGCAGCAAGACTGCCCAGGGGCGCCTCTGGGGAAACATTCAGTACTTC.

J is TRBJ1-1 and V is TRBV2; D remains unclear. The germline V gene encodes CDR1 SNHLY and CDR2 FYNNEI. The V end lost 9 bases, the J end lost 8 bases, and 13 bases lay between the germline ends. The CDR3 contains 11 residues. This CDR3 is CASLLGGEAFF. In DNA form, the CDR3 reads TGTGCCAGTTTATTGGGAGGCGAAGCTTTCTTT.

V gene TRBV5-1 combines with J gene TRBJ2-7; D remains ambiguous. Per the germline V gene, CDR1 is SGHRS and CDR2 is YFSETQ. V dropped 0 bases and J dropped 0 bases, with 13 bases sitting between them. The CDR3 totals 16 residues. The CDR3 coding sequence is TGCGCCAGCAGCTTGGAGGCTGGCGGAATCTCCTACGAGCAGTACTTC. Translation: CASSLEAGGISYEQYF. The full variable domain, completed using reference TRBV5-1 and TRBJ2-7, is KAGVTQTPRYLIKTRGQQVTLSCSPISGHRSVSWYQQTPGQGLQFLFEYFSETQRNKGNFPGRFSGRQFSNSRSEMNVSTLELGDSALYLCASSLEAGGISYEQYFGPGTRLTVT.

The V gene is TRBV12-3 or TRBV12-4, the J gene TRBJ2-3; TRBD2 matches 11 bases. This CDR3 has 17 amino acids. With V trimmed by 5 bases and J by 3 bases, 10 bases remained unmatched. CDR3 protein: CASSPELAGVSTDTQYF. The CDR3 DNA reads as TGTGCCAGCAGTCCGGAACTAGCGGGAGTTTCAACAGATACGCAGTATTTT.

The rearrangement links TRBV2 to TRBJ1-5; 8 nucleotides line up with TRBD1. The CDR3 totals 15 residues. The V gene end was trimmed by 0 bases and the J gene end by 6 bases; junction bases not matched to a gene: 4. Germline values: CDR1 SNHLY, CDR2 FYNNEI. Here the CDR3 reads CASSEAGQGIQPQHF. The DNA for the CDR3 is TGTGCCAGCAGTGAAGCCGGACAGGGTATTCAGCCCCAGCATTTT. The full variable domain, in which reference TRBV2 and TRBJ1-5 provide the parts outside the CDR3, is EPEVTQTPSHQVTQMGQEVILRCVPISNHLYFYWYRQILGQKVEFLVSFYNNEISEKSEIFDDQFSVERPDGSNFTLKIRSTKLEDSAMYFCASSEAGQGIQPQHFGDGTRLSIL.

The CDR3 loop is CSARGAGGPFHEQFF. The CDR3 region has the DNA TGCAGTGCTAGAGGAGCGGGAGGGCCGTTCCATGAGCAGTTCTTC. The chain couples TRBV20-1 to TRBJ2-1; 10 positions agree with TRBD2. V was pared by 1 base and J by 8 bases, with 8 bases of the junction left unmatched. CDR1 and CDR2 from the germline V gene are DFQATT and SNEGSKA (reference sequence). The CDR3 sequence is 15 residues long.

This clonotype was found a few times. The chain uses TRBV7-6 and TRBJ2-2, with TRBD1 identical over 8 bases. V shed 6 bases and J 4 bases; nucleotides not matched to a gene: 10. The CDR3 loop spans 16 amino acids. Germline V gives CDR1 SGHVS, CDR2 FNYEAQ. CDR3 amino acids: CASSTRTGKTTGELFF. For the CDR3, the DNA is TGTGCCAGCAGTACGCGGACAGGGAAAACCACCGGGGAGCTGTTTTTT.

This clonotype was detected only a few times. The CDR3 coding sequence is TGTGCCAGCAGCACTGTGCCTGACAAAACCTACGAGCAGTACTTC. Encoded protein: CASSTVPDKTYEQYF. The V gene is TRBV21-1, the J gene TRBJ2-7. TRBV21-1 is given as a pseudogene. This CDR3 spans 15 amino acids.

V gene TRBV4-2 combines with J gene TRBJ2-7; TRBD2 is a possible D gene (6 bases). V lost 0 bases, J lost 4 bases, and 16 bases lay in between. CDR3 length: 16 amino acids. Looked up from germline, CDR1 is LGHNA and CDR2 is YNFKEQ. DNA for the CDR3: TGTGCCAGCAGCCAAGATGGAAGTGCCGGGAGATACGAGCAGTACTTC. This sequence encodes CASSQDGSAGRYEQYF.

Concerning this clonotype: A read error may produce the germline difference seen at one junction end. The chain recombines TRBV6-1 with TRBJ2-7, with D unclear. CDR3 length equals 13 residues. Per germline, CDR1 MNHNS and CDR2 SASEGT. CDR3 coding DNA: TGTGCCACCAGTGGGTACGCCAACTACGAGCAGTACTTC. Protein: CATSGYANYEQYF.

The chain joins TRBV6-2 or TRBV6-3 to TRBJ2-7, with D possibly being TRBD2 (5 bases). Trimming left V 2 bases short and J 0 bases short, with 14 bases between. The germline gives CDR1 MNHEY, CDR2 SVGEGT. CDR3 length equals 16 residues. CDR3: CASSYPGAVSSYEQYF. As DNA, the CDR3 is TGTGCCAGCAGTTACCCCGGAGCGGTCAGCTCCTACGAGCAGTACTTC.

This sequence joins TRBV10-3 and TRBJ2-6, with 7 bases that match TRBD2. The V segment lost 2 bases and the J segment 4 bases; nucleotides outside the gene matches: 11. Germline V gene lookup returns CDR1 ENHRY and CDR2 SYGVKD. The CDR3 loop spans 18 amino acids. The CDR3 sequence is CAISEGAGTTLGANVLTF. CDR3 in DNA: TGTGCCATCAGTGAGGGGGCCGGGACTACTCTCGGGGCCAACGTCCTGACTTTC.

This clonotype has just a few counts. The rearrangement uses TRBV29-1 and TRBJ1-1; 8 bases align to TRBD1. The CDR3 is 13 amino acids. The ends lost 7 bases at V and 4 bases at J; junction bases unmatched: 8. Germline V gene data show CDR1 as SQVTM and CDR2 as ANQGSEA. CDR3 sequence (DNA): TGCAGCGGGATGGGACAGGAAGGCACTGAAGCTTTCTTT. Translating gives CSGMGQEGTEAFF.

With respect to this clonotype: A much bigger clone sits one base away, suggesting this may be a read error. This chain joins TRBV6-5 and TRBJ1-5, with D unclear. Germline assignment: CDR1 MNHEY and CDR2 SVGAGI. With 2 bases removed from V and 10 bases from J, the gap between germline ends came to 12 bases. There are 13 residues in the CDR3. The CDR3 DNA reads as TGTGCCAGCAGTTACGAGCGTTTGGGCCCCCAGCATTTT. Protein sequence: CASSYERLGPQHF.